The TCR beta chain under discussion was sequenced for a study of blood T cell repertoires in COVID-19. The wider study: COVID-19 samples collected from the United States, Italy and Spain covered acute and convalescent phases.

CDR1 and CDR2 from the germline V gene are MNHEY and SVGAGI. The length of the CDR3 is 14 residues. Concerning this clone itself: Relative to the germline gene, one junction end is altered; a read error may explain this.

As handled by the study authors: Reference gene primers were amplified, and this amplification served to estimate nucleated cell counts. Assay used: immunoSEQ multiplex PCR; TCRdb lists only in-frame clones, some missing. V and J calls and clone size are as listed in that table; D and trimming were resolved from the DNA. Here the sample spans 300,000 to 400,000 clones, roughly 85% being singletons. V usage is TRBV6-5 and J usage is TRBJ1-2; 7 nucleotides match TRBD1. Sample: peripheral blood. The clonotype was recovered from a human donor in a cohort sampled during active COVID-19. CDR3 DNA: TGTGCCAGCAGTTCTGACAGGGACCACTACGGCTACACCTTC. Translating gives CASSSDRDHYGYTF.